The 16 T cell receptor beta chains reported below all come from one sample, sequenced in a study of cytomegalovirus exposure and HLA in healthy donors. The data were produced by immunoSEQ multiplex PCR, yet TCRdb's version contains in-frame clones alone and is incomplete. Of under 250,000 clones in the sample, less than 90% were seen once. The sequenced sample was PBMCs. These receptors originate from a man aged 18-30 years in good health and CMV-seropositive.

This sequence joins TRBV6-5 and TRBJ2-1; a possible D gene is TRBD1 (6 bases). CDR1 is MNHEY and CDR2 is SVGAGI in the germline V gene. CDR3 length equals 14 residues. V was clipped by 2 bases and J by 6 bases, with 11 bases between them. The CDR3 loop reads CASSYTGSFNEQFF. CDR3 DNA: TGTGCCAGCAGTTACACAGGGTCTTTCAATGAGCAGTTCTTC.

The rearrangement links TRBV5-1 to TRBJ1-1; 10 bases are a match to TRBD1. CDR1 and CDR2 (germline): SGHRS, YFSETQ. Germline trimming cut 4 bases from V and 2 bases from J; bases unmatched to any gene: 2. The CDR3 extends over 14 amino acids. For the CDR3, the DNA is TGCGCCAGCAGCGGACAGGGGGGAAACACTGAAGCTTTCTTT. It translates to CASSGQGGNTEAFF.

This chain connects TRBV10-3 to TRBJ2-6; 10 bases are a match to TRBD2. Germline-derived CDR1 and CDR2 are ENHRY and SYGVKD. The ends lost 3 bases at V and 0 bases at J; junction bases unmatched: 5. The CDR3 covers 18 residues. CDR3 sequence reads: CAISDIRTSGSGANVLTF. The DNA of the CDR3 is TGTGCCATCAGTGATATTAGGACTAGCGGCTCTGGGGCCAACGTCCTGACTTTC.

The CDR3 coding sequence is TGTGCCAGCAGTGTGGGTCGGCCCTACGAGCAGTACTTC. It codes for CASSVGRPYEQYF. The chain joins TRBV27 to TRBJ2-7; no firm D call. Germline assignment: CDR1 MNHEY and CDR2 SMNVEV (reference sequence). The CDR3 consists of 13 residues. Between the trimmed V and J ends, which lost 5 bases and 2 bases, there was a span of 10 bases.

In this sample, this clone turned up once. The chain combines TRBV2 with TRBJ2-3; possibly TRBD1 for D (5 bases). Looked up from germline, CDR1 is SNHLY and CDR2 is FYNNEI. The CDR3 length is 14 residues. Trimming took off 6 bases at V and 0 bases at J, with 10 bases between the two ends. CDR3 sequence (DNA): TGTGCCAGCAGGGACATCAGTAGCACAGATACGCAGTATTTT. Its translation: CASRDISSTDTQYF. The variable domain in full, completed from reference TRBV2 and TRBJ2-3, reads EPEVTQTPSHQVTQMGQEVILRCVPISNHLYFYWYRQILGQKVEFLVSFYNNEISEKSEIFDDQFSVERPDGSNFTLKIRSTKLEDSAMYFCASRDISSTDTQYFGPGTRLTVL.

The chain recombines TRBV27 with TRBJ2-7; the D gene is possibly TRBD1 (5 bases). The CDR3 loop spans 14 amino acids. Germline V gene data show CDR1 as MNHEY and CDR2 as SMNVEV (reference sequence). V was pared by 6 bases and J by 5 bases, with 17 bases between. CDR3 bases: TGTGCCAGCAGCATTAACCCAGGGATCAACGAGCAGTACTTC. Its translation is CASSINPGINEQYF.

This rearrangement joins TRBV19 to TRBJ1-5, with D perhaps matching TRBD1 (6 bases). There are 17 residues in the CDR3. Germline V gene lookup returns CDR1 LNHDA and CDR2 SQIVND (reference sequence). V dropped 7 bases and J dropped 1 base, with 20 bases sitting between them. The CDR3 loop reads CASIAQHRASSNQPQHF. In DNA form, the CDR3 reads TGTGCCAGTATAGCCCAACACAGGGCGTCGAGCAATCAGCCCCAGCATTTT.

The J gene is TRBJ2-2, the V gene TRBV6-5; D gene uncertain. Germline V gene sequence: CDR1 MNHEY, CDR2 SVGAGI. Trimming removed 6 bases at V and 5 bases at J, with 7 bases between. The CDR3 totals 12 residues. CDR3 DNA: TGTGCCAGCAGCCGTAGGACCGGGGAGCTGTTTTTT. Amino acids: CASSRRTGELFF.

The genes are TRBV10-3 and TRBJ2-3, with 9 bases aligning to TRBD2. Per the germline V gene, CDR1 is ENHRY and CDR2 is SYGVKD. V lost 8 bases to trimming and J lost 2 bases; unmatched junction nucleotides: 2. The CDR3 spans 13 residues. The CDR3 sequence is CAILAGSTDTQYF. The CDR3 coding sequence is TGTGCCATCCTAGCGGGGTCCACAGATACGCAGTATTTT.

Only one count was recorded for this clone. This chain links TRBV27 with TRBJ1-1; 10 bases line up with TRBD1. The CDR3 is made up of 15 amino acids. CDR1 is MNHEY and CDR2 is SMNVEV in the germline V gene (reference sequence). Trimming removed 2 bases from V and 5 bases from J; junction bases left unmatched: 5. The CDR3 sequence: CASSLVGTGVTEAFF. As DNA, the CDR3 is TGTGCCAGCAGTTTAGTTGGGACAGGGGTGACTGAAGCTTTCTTT.

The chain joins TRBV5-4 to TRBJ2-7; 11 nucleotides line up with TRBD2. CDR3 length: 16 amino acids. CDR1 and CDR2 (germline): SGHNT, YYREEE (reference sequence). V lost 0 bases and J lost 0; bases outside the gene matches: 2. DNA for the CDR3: TGTGCCAGCAGCTTGGAACTAGCGGGAGCCTCCTACGAGCAGTACTTC. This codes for CASSLELAGASYEQYF. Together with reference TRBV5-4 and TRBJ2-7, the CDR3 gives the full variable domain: ETGVTQSPTHLIKTRGQQVTLRCSSQSGHNTVSWYQQALGQGPQFIFQYYREEENGRGNFPPRFSGLQFPNYSSELNVNALELDDSALYLCASSLELAGASYEQYFGPGTRLTVT.

The CDR3 protein is CSVALDRSEAFF. The DNA for the CDR3 is TGCAGCGTTGCGCTGGACAGGAGTGAAGCTTTCTTT. V gene TRBV29-1 combines with J gene TRBJ1-1, with 7 bases matching TRBD1. This CDR3 has 12 amino acids. The trim removed 4 bases at V and 7 bases at J, leaving 6 bases unmatched. The germline gives CDR1 SQVTM, CDR2 ANQGSEA.

The CDR3 protein is CSVWTGVQPQHF. The CDR3 region has the DNA TGCAGCGTGTGGACAGGGGTCCAGCCCCAGCATTTT. The rearrangement joins TRBV29-1 to TRBJ1-5; TRBD1 agrees at 9 bases. J lost 7 bases, V lost 6 bases, and 4 bases had no gene match. CDR3 length: 12 amino acids. Germline V gene lookup returns CDR1 SQVTM and CDR2 ANQGSEA.

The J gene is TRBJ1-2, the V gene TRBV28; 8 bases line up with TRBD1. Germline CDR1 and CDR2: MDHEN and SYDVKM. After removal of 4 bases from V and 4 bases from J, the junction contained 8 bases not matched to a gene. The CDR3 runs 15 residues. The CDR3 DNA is TGTGCCAGCAGTTCTGCAGGGGGCCGAGGCTATGGCTACACCTTC. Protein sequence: CASSSAGGRGYGYTF.

For the CDR3, the DNA is TGTGCCAGCAGTAAAGGGACAGGGTACACAGATACGCAGTATTTT. Translated: CASSKGTGYTDTQYF. The chain has TRBV6-1 and TRBJ2-3, with 9 bases that match TRBD1. The CDR3 length is 15 residues. J lost 2 bases, V lost 5 bases, and 5 bases had no gene match. The germline gives CDR1 MNHNS, CDR2 SASEGT.

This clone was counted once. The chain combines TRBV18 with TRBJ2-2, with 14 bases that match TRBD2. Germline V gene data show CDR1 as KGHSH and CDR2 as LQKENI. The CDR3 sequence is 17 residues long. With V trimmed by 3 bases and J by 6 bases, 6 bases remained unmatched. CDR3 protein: CASSPGTSGRMAGELFF. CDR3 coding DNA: TGTGCCAGCTCACCTGGGACTAGCGGGAGAATGGCCGGGGAGCTGTTTTTT. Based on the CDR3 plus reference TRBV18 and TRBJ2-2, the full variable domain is NAGVMQNPRHLVRRRGQEARLRCSPMKGHSHVYWYRQLPEEGLKFMVYLQKENIIDESGMPKERFSAEFPKEGPSILRIQQVVRGDSAAYFCASSPGTSGRMAGELFFGEGSRLTVL.